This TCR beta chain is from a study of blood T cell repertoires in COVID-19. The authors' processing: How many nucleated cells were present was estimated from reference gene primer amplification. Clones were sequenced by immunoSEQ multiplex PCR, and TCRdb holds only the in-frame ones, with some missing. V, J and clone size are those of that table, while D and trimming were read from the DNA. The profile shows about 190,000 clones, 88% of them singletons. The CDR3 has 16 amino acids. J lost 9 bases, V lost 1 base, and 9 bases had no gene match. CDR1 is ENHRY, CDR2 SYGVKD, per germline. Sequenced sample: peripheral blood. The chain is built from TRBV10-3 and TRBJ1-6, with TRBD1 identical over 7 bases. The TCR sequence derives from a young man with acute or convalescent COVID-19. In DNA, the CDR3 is TGTGCCATCAGTGAGTGGTCAGGACAGGAAGTTTCACCCCTCCACTTT. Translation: CAISEWSGQEVSPLHF.